These 27 T cell receptor beta chains came from one sample sequenced in a study of cytomegalovirus exposure and HLA in healthy donors. Primers for the PCR totalled 60 Vbeta and 13 Jbeta. Profiled with immunoSEQ multiplex PCR; TCRdb holds only in-frame clones, not every one. The table includes around 240,000 clones, roughly 82% detected once. Sequencing input: PBMCs. These receptor sequences come from a middle-aged woman in good health and CMV-seropositive.

A word on this clone: Compared with germline, one end of the junction differs, possibly owing to a read error. This chain joins TRBV7-9 and TRBJ1-1; possibly TRBD1 for D (5 bases). The germline CDR1 and CDR2 sequences are SEHNR and FQNEAQ (reference sequence). The CDR3 extends over 14 amino acids. The CDR3 sequence is CSSTDSTGNTEAFF. CDR3 DNA sequence: TGTTCCAGCACCGATTCAACAGGGAACACTGAAGCTTTCTTT. The full variable domain, its missing parts supplied by reference TRBV7-9 and TRBJ1-1, is DTGVSQNPRHKITKRGQNVTFRCDPISEHNRLYWYRQTLGQGPEFLTYFQNEAQLEKSRLLSDRFSAERPKGSFSTLEIQRTEQGDSAMYLCSSTDSTGNTEAFFGQGTRLTVV.

In DNA form, the CDR3 reads TGTGCCAGCAGGCCCCGGGTAGTTCCGGGAAACACCATATATTTT. It specifies CASRPRVVPGNTIYF. The chain recombines TRBV2 with TRBJ1-3; D is unresolved. The CDR3 extends over 15 amino acids. V was clipped by 6 bases and J by 4 bases, with 16 bases between them. The germline CDR1 and CDR2 sequences are SNHLY and FYNNEI.

This clone was found a few times. The chain employs TRBV10-3 and TRBJ1-5, with D hard to call. Trimming cost V 5 bases and J 0 bases, with 8 bases left between them. CDR3 length: 14 residues. Germline V gives CDR1 ENHRY, CDR2 SYGVKD. The CDR3 bases are TGTGCCATCAGTCTCGAGTATAGCAATCAGCCCCAGCATTTT. Its protein is CAISLEYSNQPQHF.

This chain links TRBV19 with TRBJ2-1; 13 nucleotides agree with TRBD2. The CDR3 runs to 15 residues. Germline assignment: CDR1 LNHDA and CDR2 SQIVND (reference sequence). J gave up 7 bases and V 4 bases, and 4 bases lay outside the gene matches. In DNA form, the CDR3 reads TGTGCCAGTAGTACCCCGGGACTAGCGGGGAATGAGCAGTTCTTC. Protein: CASSTPGLAGNEQFF.

This clone was seen once. The rearrangement links TRBV5-6 to TRBJ1-6; 7 bases are a match to TRBD1. Unmatched junction bases numbered 6, after V lost 3 bases and J lost 0 bases. Germline lookup yields CDR1 SGHDT and CDR2 YYEEEE. The CDR3 loop spans 17 amino acids. The CDR3 nucleotides are TGTGCCAGCAGCTCGACAGGGTATGACTCCTATAATTCACCCCTCCACTTT. Translating it yields CASSSTGYDSYNSPLHF.

The J gene is TRBJ1-1, the V gene TRBV5-4; 9 bases align to TRBD1. V lost 7 bases, J lost 1 base, and 11 bases stayed unmatched. The germline gives CDR1 SGHNT, CDR2 YYREEE (reference sequence). The CDR3 runs 16 residues. CDR3 in DNA: TGTGCCAGCCGGTCCCTCAAACAGGGGGCGAACACTGAAGCTTTCTTT. Translation gives CASRSLKQGANTEAFF. Supplemented by reference TRBV5-4 and TRBJ1-1, the full variable domain reads ETGVTQSPTHLIKTRGQQVTLRCSSQSGHNTVSWYQQALGQGPQFIFQYYREEENGRGNFPPRFSGLQFPNYSSELNVNALELDDSALYLCASRSLKQGANTEAFFGQGTRLTVV.

CDR3 nucleotide sequence: TGTGCCAGCAGTTACTCTGCCAGGGATAGCAATCAGCCCCAGCATTTT. This sequence encodes CASSYSARDSNQPQHF. The chain couples TRBV6-5 to TRBJ1-5, with D possibly matching TRBD1 (5 bases). Trimming removed 0 bases at V and 0 bases at J, with 9 bases between. Germline CDR1 reads MNHEY; CDR2 reads SVGAGI. The CDR3 is 16 amino acids.

The chain couples TRBV2 to TRBJ2-7, with 8 positions matching TRBD2. The trim removed 8 bases at V and 5 bases at J, leaving 20 bases unmatched. The germline gives CDR1 SNHLY, CDR2 FYNNEI. The CDR3 length is 17 residues. This chain's CDR3 is CASPPAETSVLTHEQYF. The CDR3 DNA reads TGTGCCAGCCCCCCGGCCGAGACTAGCGTTTTAACCCACGAGCAGTACTTC. The complete variable domain, with remaining parts taken from reference TRBV2 and TRBJ2-7, reads EPEVTQTPSHQVTQMGQEVILRCVPISNHLYFYWYRQILGQKVEFLVSFYNNEISEKSEIFDDQFSVERPDGSNFTLKIRSTKLEDSAMYFCASPPAETSVLTHEQYFGPGTRLTVT.

V is TRBV5-1 and J is TRBJ1-2; perhaps TRBD1 as D (6 bases). V lost 2 bases and J lost 8, with 19 bases in between. The germline gives CDR1 SGHRS, CDR2 YFSETQ. The CDR3 is 15 amino acids. CDR3 residues: CASSLTGSAFGGYTF. In nucleotides, the CDR3 is TGCGCCAGCAGCTTAACAGGGTCGGCATTTGGGGGCTACACCTTC.

The V call is TRBV10-3, the J call TRBJ2-7; no clear D gene. The CDR3 contains 14 residues. V was trimmed by 8 bases and J by 5 bases, leaving 19 bases between them. CDR1 ENHRY and CDR2 SYGVKD come from the germline V gene. CDR3 in amino acids: CAIRSSWAPHEQYF. The CDR3, as DNA: TGTGCCATCCGGTCGTCTTGGGCTCCCCACGAGCAGTACTTC.

The chain joins TRBV7-9 to TRBJ1-2, with 12 bases fitting TRBD1. The CDR3 contains 18 residues. V trimming: 4 bases; J trimming: 4 bases; junction bases outside the gene matches: 13. Germline assignment: CDR1 SEHNR and CDR2 FQNEAQ (reference sequence). The CDR3 is CASSSILGTGGQGYGYTF. CDR3 sequence (DNA): TGTGCCAGCAGCTCGATTCTGGGGACAGGGGGCCAGGGCTATGGCTACACCTTC. The full variable domain, completed using reference TRBV7-9 and TRBJ1-2, is DTGVSQNPRHKITKRGQNVTFRCDPISEHNRLYWYRQTLGQGPEFLTYFQNEAQLEKSRLLSDRFSAERPKGSFSTLEIQRTEQGDSAMYLCASSSILGTGGQGYGYTFGSGTRLTVV.

In this sample, this clone turned up once. The V and J genes are TRBV5-1 and TRBJ2-7; D not certain. CDR1 is SGHRS, CDR2 YFSETQ, per germline. The V and J ends lost 0 bases and 1 base respectively, with 5 bases between them. This CDR3 spans 13 amino acids. CDR3 region: CASSLAGSYEQYF. The CDR3 coding sequence is TGCGCCAGCAGCTTGGCGGGTTCCTACGAGCAGTACTTC.

The chain joins TRBV15 to TRBJ2-5, with D possibly matching TRBD1 (6 bases). Germline lookup yields CDR1 LNHNV and CDR2 YYDKDF (reference sequence). The ends were cut back, 3 bases at V and 1 base at J, with 9 bases in the middle. The CDR3 has 14 residues. CDR3 DNA sequence: TGTGCCACCAGCAGGGACAGTACCCAAGAGACCCAGTACTTC. Encoded protein: CATSRDSTQETQYF.

The count of this clone is one. The chain links TRBV6-5 to TRBJ1-1; D unclear. V was clipped by 7 bases and J by 1 base, with 13 bases between them. CDR1 MNHEY and CDR2 SVGAGI come from the germline V gene. The CDR3 is 14 amino acids. The chain's CDR3 is CASTPAGRNTEAFF. CDR3 sequence (DNA): TGTGCCAGCACCCCCGCCGGGAGGAACACTGAAGCTTTCTTT.

With regard to this clone: Other DNA sequences in the sample encode the same CDR3. The chain is built from TRBV18 and TRBJ2-7; no clear D gene. The V end lost 0 bases, the J end lost 2 bases, and 5 bases lay between the germline ends. From germline, CDR1 is KGHSH and CDR2 LQKENI. The CDR3 has 13 amino acids. The CDR3 loop is CASSPPSTYEQYF. The CDR3 DNA sequence: TGTGCCAGCTCACCACCTAGTACCTACGAGCAGTACTTC.

The gene calls are TRBV7-2 and TRBJ1-2; D unclear. The germline V gene encodes CDR1 SGHTA and CDR2 FQGNSA. The length of the CDR3 is 14 residues. V shed 1 base and J shed 4 bases, with 10 bases lying between them. CDR3 protein: CASSLVEGPYGYTF. The CDR3 DNA follows: TGTGCCAGCAGCTTAGTCGAGGGCCCCTATGGCTACACCTTC.

The rearrangement uses TRBV29-1 and TRBJ2-7, with 12 bases lining up with TRBD2. The V segment lost 7 bases and the J segment 1 base; nucleotides outside the gene matches: 5. Germline V gene data show CDR1 as SQVTM and CDR2 as ANQGSEA. The CDR3 has 14 residues. The CDR3 spells CSALTSGGSYEQYF. The DNA of the CDR3 is TGCAGCGCCTTAACTAGCGGGGGGTCCTACGAGCAGTACTTC.

This clone came up a few times. This chain joins TRBV9 and TRBJ2-5, with TRBD2 matching 16 bases. With 4 bases clipped from V and 3 bases from J, the junction kept 9 bases outside the gene matches. Per the germline V gene, CDR1 is SGDLS and CDR2 is YYNGEE. CDR3 size: 18 residues. DNA of the CDR3: TGTGCCAGCAGCCTCGGGACTAGCGGGAGGGCCCCCGAAGAGACCCAGTACTTC. The encoded protein is CASSLGTSGRAPEETQYF. Using reference TRBV9 and TRBJ2-5 for the parts outside the CDR3, the full variable domain is DSGVTQTPKHLITATGQRVTLRCSPRSGDLSVYWYQQSLDQGLQFLIQYYNGEERAKGNILERFSAQQFPDLHSELNLSSLELGDSALYFCASSLGTSGRAPEETQYFGPGTRLLVL.

On this clone itself: The sample has other DNA sequences that encode this CDR3 too. V gene TRBV6-1 combines with J gene TRBJ1-2; unclear D gene. This CDR3 has 14 amino acids. Trimming stripped 1 base from V and 1 base from J, with 7 bases between. The V gene's germline CDR1 is MNHNS and CDR2 SASEGT. CDR3 residues: CASSEGSSNYGYTF. In DNA, the CDR3 is TGTGCCAGCAGTGAAGGTAGCAGTAACTATGGCTACACCTTC.

This chain connects TRBV19 to TRBJ1-1; D gene uncertain. Trimming stripped 3 bases from V and 1 base from J, with 12 bases between. CDR3 size: 15 residues. Germline CDR1 and CDR2: LNHDA and SQIVND (reference sequence). The CDR3 sequence is CASSIWQSENTEAFF. The DNA for the CDR3 is TGTGCCAGTAGTATCTGGCAATCTGAGAACACTGAAGCTTTCTTT. Supplemented by reference TRBV19 and TRBJ1-1, the full variable domain reads DGGITQSPKYLFRKEGQNVTLSCEQNLNHDAMYWYRQDPGQGLRLIYYSQIVNDFQKGDIAEGYSVSREKKESFPLTVTSAQKNPTAFYLCASSIWQSENTEAFFGQGTRLTVV.

This clone appeared a few times. The chain recombines TRBV6-5 with TRBJ1-2; 9 bases match TRBD1. V was pared by 0 bases and J by 6 bases, with 5 bases of the junction left unmatched. CDR3 length equals 15 residues. CDR1 and CDR2 (germline): MNHEY, SVGAGI. The CDR3 nucleotides are TGTGCCAGCAGTTACTCGGGACAGGGCTCGGATGGCTACACCTTC. This encodes CASSYSGQGSDGYTF.

The V and J genes are TRBV13 and TRBJ1-2, with 7 bases fitting TRBD1. CDR3 size: 15 residues. J was trimmed by 8 bases and V by 0 bases; bases with no gene match: 9. CDR1 PRHDT and CDR2 FYEKMQ come from the germline V gene (reference sequence). In DNA form, the CDR3 reads TGTGCCAGCAGCTTAGGCCGCCGACAGGGCCACGGCTACACCTTC. It yields the protein CASSLGRRQGHGYTF. Based on the CDR3 plus reference TRBV13 and TRBJ1-2, the full variable domain is AAGVIQSPRHLIKEKRETATLKCYPIPRHDTVYWYQQGPGQDPQFLISFYEKMQSDKGSIPDRFSAQQFSDYHSELNMSSLELGDSALYFCASSLGRRQGHGYTFGSGTRLTVV.

This clone showed up just a few times. The chain employs TRBV10-3 and TRBJ2-1, with 14 bases lining up with TRBD2. Germline V gene lookup returns CDR1 ENHRY and CDR2 SYGVKD. V was clipped by 8 bases and J by 7 bases; unmatched bases: 4. The CDR3 runs 14 residues. The CDR3 sequence is CAIARTSGGNEQFF. CDR3 nucleotides: TGTGCCATCGCACGGACTAGCGGGGGGAATGAGCAGTTCTTC.

The rearrangement uses TRBV7-3 and TRBJ2-5, with TRBD2 matching over 7 bases. J was trimmed by 4 bases and V by 2 bases; bases with no gene match: 4. This CDR3 is built from 14 residues. CDR1 and CDR2 from the germline V gene are SGHTA and FQGTGA. The CDR3 reads CASSLLGRGETQYF. The CDR3 nucleotides read TGTGCCAGCAGCTTATTAGGGAGGGGAGAGACCCAGTACTTC.

The chain couples TRBV19 to TRBJ1-3, with 7 nucleotides matching TRBD1. J was trimmed by 0 bases and V by 6 bases; bases with no gene match: 8. Germline CDR1 and CDR2: LNHDA and SQIVND (reference sequence). The CDR3 contains 16 residues. CDR3 sequence: CASRETGLLSGNTIYF. DNA of the CDR3: TGTGCCAGTAGGGAGACAGGGCTCCTCTCTGGAAACACCATATATTTT.

The rearrangement uses TRBV5-1 and TRBJ2-3, with TRBD2 matching 7 bases. With 0 bases clipped from V and 1 base from J, the junction kept 5 bases outside the gene matches. Germline V lookup: CDR1 SGHRS, CDR2 YFSETQ. CDR3 length: 16 amino acids. CDR3 coding DNA: TGCGCCAGCAGCTTGGGTAGCGGGCATCGCACAGATACGCAGTATTTT. This gives the protein CASSLGSGHRTDTQYF.

The chain links TRBV7-3 to TRBJ2-3, with D hard to call. The CDR3 covers 14 residues. Germline CDR1 SGHTA, CDR2 FQGTGA. V was cut by 4 bases and J by 0 bases, with 8 bases left in between. CDR3 DNA: TGTGCCAGCAGCTCTCTCTCTAGCACAGATACGCAGTATTTT. Encoded protein: CASSSLSSTDTQYF.